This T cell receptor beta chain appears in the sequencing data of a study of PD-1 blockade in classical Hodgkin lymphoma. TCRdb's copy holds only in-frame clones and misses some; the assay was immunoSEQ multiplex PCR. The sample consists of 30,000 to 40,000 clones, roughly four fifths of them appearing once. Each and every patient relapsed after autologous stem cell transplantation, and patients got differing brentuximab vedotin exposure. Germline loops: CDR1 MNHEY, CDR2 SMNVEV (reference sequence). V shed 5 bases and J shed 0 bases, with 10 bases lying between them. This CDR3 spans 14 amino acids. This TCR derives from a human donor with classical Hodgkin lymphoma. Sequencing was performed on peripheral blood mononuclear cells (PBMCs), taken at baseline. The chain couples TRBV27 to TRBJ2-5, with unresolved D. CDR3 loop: CASSPSLYQETQYF. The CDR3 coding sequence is TGTGCCAGCAGTCCTTCTCTCTACCAAGAGACCCAGTACTTC.